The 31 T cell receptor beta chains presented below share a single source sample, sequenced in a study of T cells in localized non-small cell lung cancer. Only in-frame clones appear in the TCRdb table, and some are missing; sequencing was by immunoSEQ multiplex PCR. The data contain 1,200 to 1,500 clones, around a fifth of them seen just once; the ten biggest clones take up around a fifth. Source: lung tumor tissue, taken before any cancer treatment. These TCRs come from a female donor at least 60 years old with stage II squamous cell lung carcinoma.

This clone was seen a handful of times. CDR3 bases: TGTGCCAGCAGCTTATGGGGCGGGGAAGTCACTGAAGCTTTCTTT. It is translated as CASSLWGGEVTEAFF. This chain uses TRBV11-3 with TRBJ1-1; TRBD1 is a possible D gene (5 bases). The CDR3 extends over 15 amino acids. With 2 bases removed from V and 4 bases from J, the gap between germline ends came to 14 bases. Germline lookup yields CDR1 SGHNT and CDR2 YENEEA.

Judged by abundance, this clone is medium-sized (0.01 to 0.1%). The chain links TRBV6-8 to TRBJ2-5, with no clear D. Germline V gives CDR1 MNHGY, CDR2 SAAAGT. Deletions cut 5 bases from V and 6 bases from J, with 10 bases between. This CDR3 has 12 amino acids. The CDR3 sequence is CASSPTQKTQYF. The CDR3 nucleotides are TGTGCCAGCAGTCCAACCCAGAAGACCCAGTACTTC.

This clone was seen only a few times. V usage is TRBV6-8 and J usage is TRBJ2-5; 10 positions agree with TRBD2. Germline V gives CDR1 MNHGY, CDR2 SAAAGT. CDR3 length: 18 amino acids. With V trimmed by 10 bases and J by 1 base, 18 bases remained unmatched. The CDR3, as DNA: TGTGCCACCGCTCCCTATTCCGGCGAGCGGGAGGGCCAAGAGACCCAGTACTTC. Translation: CATAPYSGEREGQETQYF.

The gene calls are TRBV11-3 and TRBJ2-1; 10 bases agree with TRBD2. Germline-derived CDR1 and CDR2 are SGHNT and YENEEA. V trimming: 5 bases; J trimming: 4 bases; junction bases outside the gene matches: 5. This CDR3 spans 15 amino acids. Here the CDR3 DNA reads TGTGCCAGCAGCCTTAGCGGGGGGACTTACAATGAGCAGTTCTTC. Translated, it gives CASSLSGGTYNEQFF.

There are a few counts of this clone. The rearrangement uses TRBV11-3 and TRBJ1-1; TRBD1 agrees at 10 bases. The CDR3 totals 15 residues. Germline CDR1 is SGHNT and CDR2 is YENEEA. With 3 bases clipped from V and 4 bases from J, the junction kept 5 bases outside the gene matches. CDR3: CASSFGTGEGTEAFF. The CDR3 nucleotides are TGTGCCAGCAGCTTCGGGACAGGGGAGGGCACTGAAGCTTTCTTT.

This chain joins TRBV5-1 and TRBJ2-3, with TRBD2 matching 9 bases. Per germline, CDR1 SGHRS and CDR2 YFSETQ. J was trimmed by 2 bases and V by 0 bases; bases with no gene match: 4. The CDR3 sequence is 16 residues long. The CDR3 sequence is CASSLGERGATDTQYF. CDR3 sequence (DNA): TGCGCCAGCAGCTTGGGTGAGCGGGGGGCCACAGATACGCAGTATTTT.

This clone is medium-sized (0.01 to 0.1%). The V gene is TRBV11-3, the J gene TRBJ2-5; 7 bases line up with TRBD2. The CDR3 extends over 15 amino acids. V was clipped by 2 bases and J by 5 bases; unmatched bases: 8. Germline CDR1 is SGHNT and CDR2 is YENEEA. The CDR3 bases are TGTGCCAGCAGCTTAAGTGGGCTAGCGGAGGAGACCCAGTACTTC. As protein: CASSLSGLAEETQYF. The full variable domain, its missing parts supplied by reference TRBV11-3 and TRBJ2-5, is EAGVVQSPRYKIIEKKQPVAFWCNPISGHNTLYWYLQNLGQGPELLIRYENEEAVDDSQLPKDRFSAERLKGVDSTLKIQPAELGDSAVYLCASSLSGLAEETQYFGPGTRLLVL.

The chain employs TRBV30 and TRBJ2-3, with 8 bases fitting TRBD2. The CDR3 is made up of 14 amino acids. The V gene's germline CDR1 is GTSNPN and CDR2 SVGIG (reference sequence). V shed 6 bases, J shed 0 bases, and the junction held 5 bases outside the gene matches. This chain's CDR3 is CACRAGASTDTQYF. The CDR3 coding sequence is TGTGCCTGCCGAGCGGGGGCGAGCACAGATACGCAGTATTTT.

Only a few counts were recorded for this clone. Here the CDR3 DNA reads TGTGCCAGTAGTCCCACCGGGACAGACACAGATACGCAGTATTTT. Protein sequence: CASSPTGTDTDTQYF. The chain has TRBV19 and TRBJ2-3, with 7 bases aligning to TRBD1. Germline trimming cut 5 bases from V and 2 bases from J; bases unmatched to any gene: 7. CDR3 length: 15 amino acids. CDR1 LNHDA and CDR2 SQIVND come from the germline V gene (reference sequence).

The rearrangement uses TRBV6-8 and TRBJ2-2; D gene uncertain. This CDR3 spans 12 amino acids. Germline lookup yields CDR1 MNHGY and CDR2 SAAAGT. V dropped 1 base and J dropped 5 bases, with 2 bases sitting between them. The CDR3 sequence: CASSYYTGELFF. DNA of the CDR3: TGTGCCAGCAGTTACTATACCGGGGAGCTGTTTTTT.

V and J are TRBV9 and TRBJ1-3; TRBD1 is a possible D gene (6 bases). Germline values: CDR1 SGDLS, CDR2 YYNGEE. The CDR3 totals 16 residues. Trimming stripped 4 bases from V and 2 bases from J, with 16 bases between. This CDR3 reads CASSLADRPPGNTIYF. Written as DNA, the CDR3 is TGTGCCAGCAGCTTAGCGGACAGACCTCCTGGAAACACCATATATTTT.

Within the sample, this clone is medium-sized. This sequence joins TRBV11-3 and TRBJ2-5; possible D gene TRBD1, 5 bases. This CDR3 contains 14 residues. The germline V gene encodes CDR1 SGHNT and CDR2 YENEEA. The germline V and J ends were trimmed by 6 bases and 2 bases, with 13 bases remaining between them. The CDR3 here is CASRSQAGQETQYF. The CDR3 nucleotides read TGTGCCAGCAGGTCGCAGGCAGGGCAAGAGACCCAGTACTTC.

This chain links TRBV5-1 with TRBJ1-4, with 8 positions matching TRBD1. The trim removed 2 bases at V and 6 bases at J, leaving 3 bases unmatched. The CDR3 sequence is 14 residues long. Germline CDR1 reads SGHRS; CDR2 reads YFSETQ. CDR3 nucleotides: TGCGCCAGCAGCTTAATGGGACAGGATGAAAAACTGTTTTTT. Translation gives CASSLMGQDEKLFF.

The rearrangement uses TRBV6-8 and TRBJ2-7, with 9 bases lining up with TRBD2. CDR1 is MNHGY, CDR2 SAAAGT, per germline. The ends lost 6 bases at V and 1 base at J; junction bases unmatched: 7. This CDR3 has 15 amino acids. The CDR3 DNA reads TGTGCCAGCAGCCCGGGACTAGCCGCATCCTACGAGCAGTACTTC. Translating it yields CASSPGLAASYEQYF.

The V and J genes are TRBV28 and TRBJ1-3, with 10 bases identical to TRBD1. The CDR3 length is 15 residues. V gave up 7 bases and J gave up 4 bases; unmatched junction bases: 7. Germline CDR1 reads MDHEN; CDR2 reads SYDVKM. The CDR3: CASTTTGGFGNTIYF. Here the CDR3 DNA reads TGTGCCAGCACCACGACAGGGGGCTTCGGAAACACCATATATTTT. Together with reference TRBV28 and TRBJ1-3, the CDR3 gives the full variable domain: DVKVTQSSRYLVKRTGEKVFLECVQDMDHENMFWYRQDPGLGLRLIYFSYDVKMKEKGDIPEGYSVSREKKERFSLILESASTNQTSMYLCASTTTGGFGNTIYFGEGSWLTVV.

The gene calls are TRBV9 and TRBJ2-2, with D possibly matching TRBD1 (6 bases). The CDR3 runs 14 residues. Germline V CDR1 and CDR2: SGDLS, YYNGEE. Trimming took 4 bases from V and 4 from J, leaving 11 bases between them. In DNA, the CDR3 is TGTGCCAGCAGCTTGGGACACCGCACCGGGGAGCTGTTTTTT. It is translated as CASSLGHRTGELFF.

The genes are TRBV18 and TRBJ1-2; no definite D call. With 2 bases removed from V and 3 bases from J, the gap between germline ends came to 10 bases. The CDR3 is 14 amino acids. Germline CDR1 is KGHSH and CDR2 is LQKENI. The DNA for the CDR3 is TGTGCCAGCTCACCATCCCCCGACTACTATGGCTACACCTTC. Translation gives CASSPSPDYYGYTF.

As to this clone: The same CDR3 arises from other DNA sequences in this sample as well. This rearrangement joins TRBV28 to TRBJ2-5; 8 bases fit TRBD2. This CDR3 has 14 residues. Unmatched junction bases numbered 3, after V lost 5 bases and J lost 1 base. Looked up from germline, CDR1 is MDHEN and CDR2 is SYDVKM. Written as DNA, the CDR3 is TGTGCCAGCAGTCTCGCGGGGGGCCAAGAGACCCAGTACTTC. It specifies CASSLAGGQETQYF.

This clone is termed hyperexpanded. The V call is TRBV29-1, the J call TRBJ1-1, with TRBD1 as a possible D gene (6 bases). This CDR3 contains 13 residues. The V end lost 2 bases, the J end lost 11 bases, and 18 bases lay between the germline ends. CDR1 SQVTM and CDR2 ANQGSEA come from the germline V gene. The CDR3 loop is CSVETDSDLSAFF. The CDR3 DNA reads TGCAGCGTTGAAACGGACAGCGATCTTTCGGCTTTCTTT. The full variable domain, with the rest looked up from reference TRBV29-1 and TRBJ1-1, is SAVISQKPSRDICQRGTSLTIQCQVDSQVTMMFWYRQQPGQSLTLIATANQGSEATYESGFVIDKFPISRPNLTFSTLTVSNMSPEDSSIYLCSVETDSDLSAFFGQGTRLTVV.

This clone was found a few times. In DNA, the CDR3 is TGTGCCAGCAATCCAGGGATGGACACTGAAGCTTTCTTT. Amino acid sequence: CASNPGMDTEAFF. This rearrangement joins TRBV28 to TRBJ1-1; tentative D call: TRBD1 (5 bases). The CDR3 sequence is 13 residues long. Germline CDR1 is MDHEN and CDR2 is SYDVKM. Trimming took 7 bases from V and 3 from J, leaving 12 bases between them.

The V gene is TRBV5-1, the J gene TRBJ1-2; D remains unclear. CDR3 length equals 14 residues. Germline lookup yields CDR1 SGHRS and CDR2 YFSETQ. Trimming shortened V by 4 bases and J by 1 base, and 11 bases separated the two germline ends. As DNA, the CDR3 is TGCGCCAGCAGCCTCGGGATGGATAACTATGGCTACACCTTC. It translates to CASSLGMDNYGYTF.

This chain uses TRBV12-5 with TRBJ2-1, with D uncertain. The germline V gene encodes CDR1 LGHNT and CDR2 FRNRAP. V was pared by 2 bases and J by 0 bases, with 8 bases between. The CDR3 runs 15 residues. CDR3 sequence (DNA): TGTGCTAGTGGTTTGTCCCCGTCCTCCTACAATGAGCAGTTCTTC. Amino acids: CASGLSPSSYNEQFF.

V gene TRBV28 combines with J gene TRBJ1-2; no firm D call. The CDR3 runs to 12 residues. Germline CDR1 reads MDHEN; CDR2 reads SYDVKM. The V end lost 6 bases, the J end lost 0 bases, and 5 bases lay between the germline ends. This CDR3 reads CASRAANYGYTF. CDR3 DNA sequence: TGTGCCAGCAGAGCAGCTAACTATGGCTACACCTTC.

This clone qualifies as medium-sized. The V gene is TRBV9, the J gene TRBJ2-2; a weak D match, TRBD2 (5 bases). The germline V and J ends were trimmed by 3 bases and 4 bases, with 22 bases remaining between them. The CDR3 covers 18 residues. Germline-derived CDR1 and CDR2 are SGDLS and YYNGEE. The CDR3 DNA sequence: TGTGCCAGCAGCGCCTTCCCCCTCCTTTGGGAGCCCACCGGGGAGCTGTTTTTT. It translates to CASSAFPLLWEPTGELFF.

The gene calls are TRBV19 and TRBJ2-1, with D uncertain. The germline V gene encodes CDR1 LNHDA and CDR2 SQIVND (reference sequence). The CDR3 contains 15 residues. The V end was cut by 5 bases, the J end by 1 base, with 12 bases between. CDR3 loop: CASSRVGRSYNEQFF. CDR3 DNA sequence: TGTGCCAGTAGTCGTGTTGGAAGGTCCTACAATGAGCAGTTCTTC.

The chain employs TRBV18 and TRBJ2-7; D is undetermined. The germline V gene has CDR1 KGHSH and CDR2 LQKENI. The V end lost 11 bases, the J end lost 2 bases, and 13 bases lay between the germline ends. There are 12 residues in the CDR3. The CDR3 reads CAPSRHPYEQYV. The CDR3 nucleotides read TGTGCCCCGAGCAGGCACCCCTACGAGCAGTACGTC.

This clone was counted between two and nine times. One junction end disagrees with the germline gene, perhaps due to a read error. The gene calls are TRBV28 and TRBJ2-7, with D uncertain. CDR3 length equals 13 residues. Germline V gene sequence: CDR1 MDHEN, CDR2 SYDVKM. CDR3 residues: CASGLDGMYEQYF. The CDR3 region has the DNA TGTGCCAGCGGTTTGGATGGGATGTACGAGCAGTACTTC. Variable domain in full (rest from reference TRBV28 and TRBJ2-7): DVKVTQSSRYLVKRTGEKVFLECVQDMDHENMFWYRQDPGLGLRLIYFSYDVKMKEKGDIPEGYSVSREKKERFSLILESASTNQTSMYLCASGLDGMYEQYFGPGTRLTVT.

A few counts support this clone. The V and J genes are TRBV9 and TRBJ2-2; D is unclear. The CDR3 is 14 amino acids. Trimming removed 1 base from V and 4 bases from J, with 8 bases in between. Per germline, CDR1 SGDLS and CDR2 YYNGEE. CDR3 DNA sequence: TGTGCCAGCAGCGTAAAGGATGGCACCGGGGAGCTGTTTTTT. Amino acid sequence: CASSVKDGTGELFF.

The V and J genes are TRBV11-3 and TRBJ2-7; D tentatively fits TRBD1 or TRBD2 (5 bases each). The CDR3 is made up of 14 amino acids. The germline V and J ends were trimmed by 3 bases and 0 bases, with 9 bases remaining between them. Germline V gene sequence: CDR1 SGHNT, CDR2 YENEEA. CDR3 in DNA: TGTGCCAGCAGCTTGGGGGATTTCTCCTACGAGCAGTACTTC. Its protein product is CASSLGDFSYEQYF.

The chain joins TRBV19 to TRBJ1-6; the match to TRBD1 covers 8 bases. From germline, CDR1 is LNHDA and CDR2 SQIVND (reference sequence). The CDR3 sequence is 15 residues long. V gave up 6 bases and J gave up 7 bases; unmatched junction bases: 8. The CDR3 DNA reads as TGTGCCAGTAGGGACAGGGTGCGATACAATTCACCCCTCCACTTT. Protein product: CASRDRVRYNSPLHF.

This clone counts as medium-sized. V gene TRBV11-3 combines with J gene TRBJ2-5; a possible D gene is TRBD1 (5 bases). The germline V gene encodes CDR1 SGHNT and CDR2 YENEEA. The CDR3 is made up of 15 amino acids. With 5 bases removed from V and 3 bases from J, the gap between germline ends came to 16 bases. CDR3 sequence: CASSQASLGEETQYF. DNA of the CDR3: TGTGCCAGCAGCCAAGCCTCGCTAGGGGAAGAGACCCAGTACTTC. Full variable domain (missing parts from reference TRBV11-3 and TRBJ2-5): EAGVVQSPRYKIIEKKQPVAFWCNPISGHNTLYWYLQNLGQGPELLIRYENEEAVDDSQLPKDRFSAERLKGVDSTLKIQPAELGDSAVYLCASSQASLGEETQYFGPGTRLLVL.